The rows below give T cell receptor beta chains drawn from one sample of a study of circulating and synovial CD4+ cells in juvenile arthritis. Measured with immunoSEQ multiplex PCR; TCRdb has only the in-frame clones, and not every one. The sample records fewer than 35,000 clones, nearly 97% being singletons. Sequencing input: CD4+ T cells from blood. These receptors originate from a human donor with juvenile idiopathic arthritis. The CDR3 runs from the conserved cysteine through the conserved F or W. D genes are given only for firm matches. Part of the rows lack a size; the others show once, few, many or a class for expanded clones.

j_call: TRBJ2-7
v_call: TRBV18
cdr3_length: 12
clone_size: .
d_call: .
cdr3_aa: CASSQQGYEQYF

j_call: TRBJ1-2
v_call: TRBV21-1
cdr3_length: 13
clone_size: .
d_call: .
cdr3_aa: CASSGQVRYGYTF

j_call: TRBJ2-1
v_call: TRBV4-1
cdr3_length: 15
clone_size: once
d_call: TRBD2
cdr3_aa: CASSQREASYNEQFF

j_call: TRBJ2-2
v_call: TRBV11-2
cdr3_length: 16
clone_size: .
d_call: .
cdr3_aa: CASSIGRGAGTGELFF

j_call: TRBJ1-1
v_call: TRBV11-2
cdr3_length: 15
clone_size: .
d_call: TRBD1
cdr3_aa: CASSLVGTDNTEAFF

j_call: TRBJ1-1
v_call: TRBV11-2
cdr3_length: 16
clone_size: .
d_call: TRBD1
cdr3_aa: CASRVRGDRGNTEAFF

j_call: TRBJ1-3
v_call: TRBV7-8
cdr3_length: 17
clone_size: once
d_call: TRBD1
cdr3_aa: CASSLGVTGKGGNTIYF

j_call: TRBJ2-3
v_call: TRBV5-1
cdr3_length: 14
clone_size: .
d_call: .
cdr3_aa: CASSLGQNTDTQYF

j_call: TRBJ1-5
v_call: TRBV27
cdr3_length: 15
clone_size: .
d_call: .
cdr3_aa: CASRVGGASNQPQHF

j_call: TRBJ1-1
v_call: TRBV6-1
cdr3_length: 16
clone_size: .
d_call: .
cdr3_aa: CASSEDPPGDNTEAFF

j_call: TRBJ2-3
v_call: TRBV5-1
cdr3_length: 14
clone_size: .
d_call: .
cdr3_aa: CATRREGGTDTQYF

j_call: TRBJ2-2
v_call: TRBV15
cdr3_length: 15
clone_size: .
d_call: .
cdr3_aa: CATSREPGITGKLFF

j_call: TRBJ1-2
v_call: TRBV6-6
cdr3_length: 12
clone_size: .
d_call: .
cdr3_aa: CASSLGEYGYTF

j_call: TRBJ1-1
v_call: TRBV4-1
cdr3_length: 13
clone_size: .
d_call: .
cdr3_aa: CASSQEMGAQAFF

j_call: TRBJ1-5
v_call: TRBV7-8
cdr3_length: 15
clone_size: .
d_call: .
cdr3_aa: CASSPGRDGSEPQHF

j_call: TRBJ2-5
v_call: TRBV28
cdr3_length: 13
clone_size: .
d_call: .
cdr3_aa: CASSSAGTETQYF

j_call: TRBJ1-2
v_call: TRBV5-1
cdr3_length: 13
clone_size: .
d_call: TRBD1
cdr3_aa: CASRPGQIYGYTF

j_call: TRBJ2-1
v_call: TRBV4-3
cdr3_length: 15
clone_size: .
d_call: TRBD2
cdr3_aa: CASSQSSGGANEQFF

j_call: TRBJ2-7
v_call: TRBV5-1
cdr3_length: 14
clone_size: .
d_call: .
cdr3_aa: CASSVVGESREQYF

j_call: TRBJ2-5
v_call: TRBV4-1
cdr3_length: 13
clone_size: .
d_call: .
cdr3_aa: CASSQGVRETQYF

j_call: TRBJ1-5
v_call: TRBV27
cdr3_length: 15
clone_size: .
d_call: .
cdr3_aa: CASSLEGLSNQPQHF

j_call: TRBJ1-2
v_call: TRBV10-3
cdr3_length: 13
clone_size: .
d_call: TRBD1
cdr3_aa: CAISEQTGDGYTF

j_call: TRBJ2-7
v_call: TRBV7-2
cdr3_length: 13
clone_size: .
d_call: .
cdr3_aa: CASSSGSPYEQYF

j_call: TRBJ1-1
v_call: TRBV12-5
cdr3_length: 17
clone_size: .
d_call: .
cdr3_aa: CASGLVLGATMNTEAFF

j_call: TRBJ1-1
v_call: TRBV4-2
cdr3_length: 18
clone_size: .
d_call: .
cdr3_aa: CASTLSWALLDMNTEAFF

j_call: TRBJ2-7
v_call: TRBV5-8
cdr3_length: 13
clone_size: .
d_call: .
cdr3_aa: CASSLGRDHEQYF

j_call: TRBJ1-2
v_call: TRBV4-1
cdr3_length: 16
clone_size: .
d_call: .
cdr3_aa: CASSQPQGNSPYGYTF

j_call: TRBJ1-2
v_call: TRBV2
cdr3_length: 15
clone_size: .
d_call: TRBD1
cdr3_aa: CASSVPGQGAEGYTF

j_call: TRBJ1-5
v_call: TRBV7-2
cdr3_length: 16
clone_size: .
d_call: TRBD1
cdr3_aa: CASSFSGTGGNQPQHF

j_call: TRBJ2-1
v_call: TRBV5-1
cdr3_length: 16
clone_size: .
d_call: TRBD2
cdr3_aa: CASSSEAGLGGNEQFF

j_call: TRBJ2-2
v_call: TRBV7-3
cdr3_length: 14
clone_size: once
d_call: .
cdr3_aa: CASSLVAHTGELFF

j_call: TRBJ2-5
v_call: TRBV11-2
cdr3_length: 14
clone_size: .
d_call: TRBD2
cdr3_aa: CASSSLAVQETQYF

j_call: TRBJ2-3
v_call: TRBV5-1
cdr3_length: 16
clone_size: .
d_call: .
cdr3_aa: CASSLDSHTPIDTQYF

j_call: TRBJ2-5
v_call: TRBV27
cdr3_length: 15
clone_size: .
d_call: TRBD2
cdr3_aa: CASRSGTGGGETQYF

j_call: TRBJ2-1
v_call: TRBV19
cdr3_length: 14
clone_size: .
d_call: TRBD2
cdr3_aa: CASSPIAGFNEQFF

j_call: TRBJ2-7
v_call: TRBV11-3
cdr3_length: 14
clone_size: .
d_call: .
cdr3_aa: CASSLGGDSYEQYF

j_call: TRBJ1-4
v_call: TRBV30
cdr3_length: 12
clone_size: .
d_call: TRBD1
cdr3_aa: CAWGTANEKLFF

j_call: TRBJ1-1
v_call: TRBV7-6
cdr3_length: 13
clone_size: .
d_call: TRBD1
cdr3_aa: CASSLDRGTEAFF

j_call: TRBJ2-5
v_call: TRBV4-1
cdr3_length: 18
clone_size: .
d_call: TRBD1
cdr3_aa: CASSQGQGAPTKQETQYF

j_call: TRBJ1-1
v_call: TRBV7-8
cdr3_length: 16
clone_size: .
d_call: TRBD1
cdr3_aa: CASSVRRDRGLAEAFF

j_call: TRBJ1-5
v_call: TRBV30
cdr3_length: 14
clone_size: .
d_call: .
cdr3_aa: CAWSVGGWGQPQHF

j_call: TRBJ2-1
v_call: TRBV6-1
cdr3_length: 14
clone_size: .
d_call: TRBD1
cdr3_aa: CASSRDRGWDEQFF

j_call: TRBJ1-2
v_call: TRBV4-3
cdr3_length: 16
clone_size: .
d_call: TRBD1
cdr3_aa: CASSRKPGQGAGGYTF

j_call: TRBJ2-3
v_call: TRBV5-1
cdr3_length: 16
clone_size: few
d_call: .
cdr3_aa: CASSWRQWTVTDTQYF

j_call: TRBJ2-7
v_call: TRBV14
cdr3_length: 14
clone_size: .
d_call: .
cdr3_aa: CASSQDLASYEQYF

j_call: TRBJ1-6
v_call: TRBV15
cdr3_length: 13
clone_size: .
d_call: .
cdr3_aa: CATSGSYNSPLHF

j_call: TRBJ2-2
v_call: TRBV7-2
cdr3_length: 12
clone_size: .
d_call: .
cdr3_aa: CASSLSVGELFF

j_call: TRBJ1-5
v_call: TRBV19
cdr3_length: 16
clone_size: .
d_call: TRBD1
cdr3_aa: CASRDRGGYSNQPQHF

j_call: TRBJ2-6
v_call: TRBV27
cdr3_length: 16
clone_size: once
d_call: TRBD2
cdr3_aa: CASRREGFSGANVLTF

j_call: TRBJ2-3
v_call: TRBV7-9
cdr3_length: 18
clone_size: .
d_call: .
cdr3_aa: CASSSSRGWRLSTDTQYF

j_call: TRBJ1-2
v_call: TRBV6-1
cdr3_length: 13
clone_size: .
d_call: TRBD1
cdr3_aa: CASSNTGVHGYTF

j_call: TRBJ1-4
v_call: TRBV30
cdr3_length: 15
clone_size: .
d_call: .
cdr3_aa: CAWSVNRAIGEKLFF

j_call: TRBJ1-3
v_call: TRBV21-1
cdr3_length: 17
clone_size: .
d_call: .
cdr3_aa: CARASRRGLGRGNTIYF

j_call: TRBJ2-7
v_call: TRBV4-1
cdr3_length: 15
clone_size: .
d_call: .
cdr3_aa: CASSQTGTAGNEQYF

j_call: TRBJ1-1
v_call: TRBV5-6
cdr3_length: 12
clone_size: .
d_call: .
cdr3_aa: CASSFVGAEAFF

j_call: TRBJ2-3
v_call: TRBV10-3
cdr3_length: 15
clone_size: .
d_call: .
cdr3_aa: CAISARAGLRDTQYF

j_call: TRBJ1-5
v_call: TRBV30
cdr3_length: 14
clone_size: .
d_call: .
cdr3_aa: CAWSVLSSNQPQHF

j_call: TRBJ2-1
v_call: TRBV11-2
cdr3_length: 14
clone_size: .
d_call: .
cdr3_aa: CASSLERLENEQFF

j_call: TRBJ1-5
v_call: TRBV5-6
cdr3_length: 13
clone_size: .
d_call: TRBD1
cdr3_aa: CASSGQGARPQHF